What follows are 10 T cell receptor beta chains derived from one specimen sequenced in a study of T cell changes during pregnancy in multiple sclerosis. Method: immunoSEQ multiplex PCR; TCRdb's copy keeps in-frame clones and lacks some. The sample carries approximately 72,000 clones, 90% to 95% recorded once. The input for sequencing was peripheral blood, taken in the first trimester of pregnancy. These TCRs come from a female donor in good health, enrolled as a control in a pregnancy study.

The CDR3 loop reads CASSSQGAGGHYNEQFF. The DNA of the CDR3 is TGTGCCAGTAGTAGCCAAGGAGCGGGAGGCCACTACAATGAGCAGTTCTTC. The V and J genes are TRBV19 and TRBJ2-1; 9 nucleotides match TRBD2. With V trimmed by 4 bases and J by 3 bases, 10 bases remained unmatched. The CDR3 is 17 residues long. Germline values: CDR1 LNHDA, CDR2 SQIVND (reference sequence).

The V and J genes are TRBV5-6 and TRBJ2-3; TRBD1 is a possible D gene (5 bases). Germline-derived CDR1 and CDR2 are SGHDT and YYEEEE. Trimming cost V 1 base and J 3 bases, with 12 bases left between them. The length of the CDR3 is 15 residues. The CDR3 loop reads CASSLLGAETDTQYF. The CDR3 coding sequence is TGTGCCAGCAGCTTGTTAGGGGCGGAAACAGATACGCAGTATTTT.

The chain has TRBV5-5 and TRBJ2-7, with 9 bases fitting TRBD2. The germline V gene has CDR1 SGHKS and CDR2 YYEKEE (reference sequence). V dropped 0 bases and J dropped 9; count of bases not matched to a gene: 16. CDR3 length: 17 residues. The chain's CDR3 is CASSLGAAGGPSRGQYF. CDR3 in DNA: TGTGCCAGCAGCTTGGGGGCGGCGGGAGGGCCTAGTCGAGGGCAGTACTTC.

CDR3 sequence (DNA): TGTGCCAGCAGAGGACAGGCCCGTAATGAAAAACTGTTTTTT. It translates to CASRGQARNEKLFF. J is TRBJ1-4 and V is TRBV6-1; 7 positions agree with TRBD1. The CDR3 is 14 amino acids. The germline V gene encodes CDR1 MNHNS and CDR2 SASEGT. Unmatched junction bases numbered 5, after V lost 6 bases and J lost 4 bases.

The rearrangement uses TRBV30 and TRBJ1-3, with D unclear. This CDR3 has 15 residues. Germline CDR1 reads GTSNPN; CDR2 reads SVGIG (reference sequence). Trimming took off 0 bases at V and 2 bases at J, with 11 bases between the two ends. In DNA, the CDR3 is TGTGCCTGGAGTGTACGGCGGGGAACTGGAAACACCATATATTTT. It specifies CAWSVRRGTGNTIYF.

The J gene is TRBJ1-1, the V gene TRBV27; 8 bases line up with TRBD1. The trim removed 2 bases at V and 6 bases at J, leaving 8 bases unmatched. Germline values: CDR1 MNHEY, CDR2 SMNVEV (reference sequence). This CDR3 is 15 amino acids long. For the CDR3, the DNA is TGTGCCAGCAGTTTAACCCCAGGGGGCGCAGCTGAAGCTTTCTTT. Protein: CASSLTPGGAAEAFF.

The rearrangement joins TRBV5-1 to TRBJ2-3, with TRBD2 matching 8 bases. The V gene end was trimmed by 4 bases and the J gene end by 2 bases; junction bases not matched to a gene: 6. Germline V gene sequence: CDR1 SGHRS, CDR2 YFSETQ. The CDR3 length is 15 residues. The chain's CDR3 is CASSTIAGPTDTQYF. The CDR3 bases are TGCGCCAGCAGCACCATAGCGGGACCCACAGATACGCAGTATTTT.

The CDR3 spells CAGQGDSYEQYF. The CDR3 region has the DNA TGTGCCGGACAGGGGGACTCCTACGAGCAGTACTTC. The gene calls are TRBV2 and TRBJ2-7; 10 nucleotides match TRBD1. This CDR3 contains 12 residues. V trimming: 11 bases; J trimming: 0 bases; junction bases outside the gene matches: 1. The germline CDR1 and CDR2 sequences are SNHLY and FYNNEI.

The V gene is TRBV27, the J gene TRBJ2-3, with 7 bases matching TRBD2. Unmatched junction bases numbered 10, after V lost 3 bases and J lost 4 bases. Germline-derived CDR1 and CDR2 are MNHEY and SMNVEV (reference sequence). This CDR3 contains 16 residues. CDR3 amino acids: CASSFLGTREADTQYF. The CDR3 coding sequence is TGTGCCAGCAGTTTTCTGGGGACCCGGGAGGCAGATACGCAGTATTTT.

The V call is TRBV18, the J call TRBJ1-1; D unclear. The V end lost 6 bases, the J end lost 5 bases, and 16 bases lay between the germline ends. The CDR3 sequence is 14 residues long. The germline V gene encodes CDR1 KGHSH and CDR2 LQKENI. CDR3 amino acids: CASSLTEKDTEAFF. CDR3 DNA sequence: TGTGCCAGCTCCCTCACAGAGAAGGATACTGAAGCTTTCTTT.